This T cell receptor beta chain was recorded in a study of cytomegalovirus exposure and HLA in healthy donors. Study-wide points: Accurate prediction of HLA-A and HLA-B alleles (for most subjects) was reportedly achieved from TCR beta sequences. Several V segments, TRBV6-2 and TRBV6-3 among them, could not be told apart and were dropped. Researchers reported in a later analysis that a missense DCLRE1C variant was tied to TCR beta V- and J-gene trimming.

About this clone itself: The antigen remains undetermined.

CDR3 length: 11 amino acids. Unmatched junction bases numbered 3, after V lost 8 bases and J lost 7 bases. Looked up from germline, CDR1 is LNHDA and CDR2 is SQIVND (reference sequence). Amplification used 60 Vbeta primers and 13 Jbeta primers. Assay used: immunoSEQ multiplex PCR; TCRdb lists only in-frame clones, some missing. Of some 150,000 clones listed, about 74% are singletons. The origin of this receptor is a woman in her thirties or forties in good health and CMV-seronegative. The sequenced sample consisted of PBMCs. The chain recombines TRBV19 with TRBJ2-3; 7 nucleotides match TRBD1. CDR3 bases: TGTGCCAGTGCAGGGGGTCATACGCAGTATTTT. It is translated as CASAGGHTQYF.